This T cell receptor (beta chain) stems from a study of blood T cell repertoires in COVID-19. As processed by the authors: It was from reference gene primer amplification that nucleated cell counts were estimated. Assay: immunoSEQ multiplex PCR; the TCRdb copy retains only in-frame clones and omits some. That table is the source of V, J and clone size, and D and trimming were worked out from the DNA. Of 150,000 to 200,000 clones listed, roughly nine tenths were seen once; the top ten hold less than 2%. Trimming stripped 4 bases from V and 5 bases from J, with 18 bases between. The V gene's germline CDR1 is LGHDT and CDR2 YNNKEL (reference sequence). The CDR3 loop spans 15 amino acids.

The specimen was peripheral blood. This chain uses TRBV3-1 (or the pseudogene TRBV3-2) with TRBJ2-7; possible D gene TRBD1, 6 bases. This TCR came from a man between 18 and 29 years old who had recovered from COVID-19. Here the CDR3 DNA reads TGTGCCAGCAGCCTTCTGGGACAAGGCCGGGACGAGCAGTACTTC. It codes for CASSLLGQGRDEQYF.